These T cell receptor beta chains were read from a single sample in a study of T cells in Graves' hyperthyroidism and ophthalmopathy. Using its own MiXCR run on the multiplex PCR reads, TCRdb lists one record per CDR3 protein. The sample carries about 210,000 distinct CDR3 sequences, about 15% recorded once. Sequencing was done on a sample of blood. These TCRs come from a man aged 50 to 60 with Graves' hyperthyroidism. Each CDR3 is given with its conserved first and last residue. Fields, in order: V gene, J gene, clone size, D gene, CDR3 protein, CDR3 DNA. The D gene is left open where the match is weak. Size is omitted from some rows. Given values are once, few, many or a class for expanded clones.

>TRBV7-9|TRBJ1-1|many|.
CASSLPGARTEAFF
TGTGCCAGCAGCTTGCCAGGGGCGCGAACTGAAGCTTTCTTT
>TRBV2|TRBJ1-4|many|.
CASRNRVGDEKLFF
TGTGCCAGCAGGAACAGGGTCGGGGATGAAAAACTGTTTTTT
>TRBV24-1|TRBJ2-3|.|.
CATSLRTDTQYF
TGTGCCACCAGCCTACGCACAGATACGCAGTATTTT
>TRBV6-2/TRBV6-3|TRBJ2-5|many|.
CASRVLAGQLQETQYF
TGTGCCAGCCGGGTTCTAGCCGGTCAGCTTCAAGAGACCCAGTACTTC
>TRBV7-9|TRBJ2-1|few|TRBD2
CASSLRWASGRPYSEQFF
TGTGCCAGCAGCTTAAGGTGGGCTAGCGGGAGGCCATACAGTGAGCAGTTCTTC
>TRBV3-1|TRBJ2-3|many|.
CASSQLARTDTQYF
TGTGCCAGCAGCCAATTGGCTCGCACAGATACGCAGTATTTT
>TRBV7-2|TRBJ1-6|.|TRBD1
CASSTGTGGSPLHF
TGTGCCAGCAGCACCGGGACAGGGGGTTCACCCCTCCACTTT
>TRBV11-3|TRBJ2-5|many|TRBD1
CASSLPGQGVQETQYF
TGTGCCAGCAGCTTGCCGGGACAGGGGGTCCAAGAGACCCAGTACTTC
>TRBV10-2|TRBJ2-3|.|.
CASSDLARYTQYF
TGCGCCAGCAGTGACCTAGCGCGTTATACGCAGTATTTT
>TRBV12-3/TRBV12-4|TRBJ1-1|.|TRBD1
CASSEGTGDNTEAFF
TGTGCCAGCAGTGAAGGGACAGGGGACAACACTGAAGCTTTCTTT
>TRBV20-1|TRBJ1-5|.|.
CSASDRSIIVYSNQPQHF
TGCAGTGCCAGCGACAGGTCGATCATCGTATATAGCAATCAGCCCCAGCATTTT
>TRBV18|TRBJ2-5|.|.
CASSPATGTGETQYF
TGTGCCAGCTCACCAGCCACAGGGACCGGGGAGACCCAGTACTTC
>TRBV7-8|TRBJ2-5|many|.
CASSLASQGFETQYF
TGTGCCAGCAGCTTAGCGAGTCAGGGGTTTGAGACCCAGTACTTC
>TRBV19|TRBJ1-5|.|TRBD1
CASRSRQGGNQPQHF
TGTGCCAGTAGATCCCGACAGGGAGGAAATCAGCCCCAGCATTTT
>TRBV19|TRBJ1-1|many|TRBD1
CASRTGTGLWGTEAFF
TGTGCCAGTAGAACCGGGACAGGCCTATGGGGCACTGAAGCTTTCTTT
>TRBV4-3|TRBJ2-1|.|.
CASSQDTGTYNEQFF
TGCGCCAGCAGCCAAGACACGGGAACCTACAATGAGCAGTTCTTC
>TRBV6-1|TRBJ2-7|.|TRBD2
CASSKVTSGRANTYEQYF
TGTGCCAGCAGTAAGGTGACTAGCGGGAGGGCCAATACTTACGAGCAGTACTTC
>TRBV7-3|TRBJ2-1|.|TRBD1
CASSATGSSYNEQFF
TGTGCCAGCAGCGCGACAGGGAGCTCCTACAATGAGCAGTTCTTC
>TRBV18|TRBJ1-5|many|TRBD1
CASSLGTGNNQPQHF
TGTGCCAGCTCACTCGGGACAGGTAACAATCAGCCCCAGCATTTT
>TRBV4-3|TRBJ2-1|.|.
CASSQDPLGGYNEQFF
TGCGCCAGCAGCCAAGACCCCTTAGGGGGGTACAATGAGCAGTTCTTC
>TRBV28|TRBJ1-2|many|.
CASNSFSRGVNYGYTF
TGTGCCAGTAATAGTTTTTCCAGGGGCGTTAACTATGGCTACACCTTC
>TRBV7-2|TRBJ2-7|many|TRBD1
CASSLEAGGVYEQYF
TGTGCCAGCAGCTTAGAGGCAGGGGGTGTCTACGAGCAGTACTTC
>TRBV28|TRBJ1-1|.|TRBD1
CASRKQGAGDEAFF
TGTGCCAGCAGGAAACAGGGGGCGGGCGATGAAGCTTTCTTT
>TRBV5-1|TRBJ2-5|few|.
CASSLNPGNQETQYF
TGCGCCAGCAGCTTGAATCCAGGGAACCAAGAGACCCAGTACTTC
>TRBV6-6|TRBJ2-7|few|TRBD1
CASSYNTYAGQGSYEQYF
TGTGCCAGCAGTTACAATACTTATGCGGGACAGGGGTCCTACGAGCAGTACTTC
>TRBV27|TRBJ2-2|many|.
CASSFGTGELFF
TGTGCCAGCAGTTTTGGGACCGGGGAGCTGTTTTTT
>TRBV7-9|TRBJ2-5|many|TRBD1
CASSPGQGEETQYF
TGTGCCAGCAGCCCCGGACAGGGGGAAGAGACCCAGTACTTC
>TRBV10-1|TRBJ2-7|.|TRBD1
CASRVDRDYEQYF
TGCGCCAGCAGGGTGGACAGGGACTACGAGCAGTACTTC
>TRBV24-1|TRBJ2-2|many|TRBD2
CATSDFGGPSGAGELFF
TGTGCCACCAGTGATTTTGGGGGCCCTAGCGGGGCCGGGGAGCTGTTTTTT
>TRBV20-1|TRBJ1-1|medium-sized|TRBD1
CSADRQGAVGMNTEAFF
TGCAGTGCTGACAGACAGGGGGCAGTGGGAATGAACACTGAAGCTTTCTTT
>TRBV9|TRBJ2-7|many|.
CASSVEGLNEQYF
TGTGCCAGCAGCGTAGAAGGATTGAACGAGCAGTACTTC
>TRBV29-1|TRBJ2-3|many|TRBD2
CSVGLAGPSDTQYF
TGCAGCGTTGGACTAGCGGGACCTTCGGATACGCAGTATTTT
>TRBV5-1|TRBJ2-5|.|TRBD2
CASSSARLAGVGETQYF
TGCGCCAGCAGCTCGGCGCGACTAGCGGGAGTGGGGGAGACCCAGTACTTC
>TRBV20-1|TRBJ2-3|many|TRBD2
CSAYPGTSLPSDTQYF
TGCAGTGCTTACCCGGGGACTAGCTTACCCTCAGATACGCAGTATTTT
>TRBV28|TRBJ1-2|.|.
CASSPPNYGYTF
TGTGCCAGCAGCCCTCCTAACTATGGCTACACCTTC
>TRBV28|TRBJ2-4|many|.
CASSLGRGTQLAKNIQYF
TGTGCCAGCAGTTTGGGCAGGGGTACTCAACTAGCCAAAAACATTCAGTACTTC
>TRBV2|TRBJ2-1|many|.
CASSNSVRYNEQFF
TGTGCCAGCAGCAACTCCGTCAGATACAATGAGCAGTTCTTC
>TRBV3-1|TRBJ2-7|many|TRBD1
CASSPTGGRFYEQYF
TGTGCCAGCAGCCCGACAGGGGGAAGATTCTACGAGCAGTACTTC
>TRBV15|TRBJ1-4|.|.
CATSHRESVDEKLFF
TGTGCCACCAGCCACAGGGAAAGTGTTGATGAAAAACTGTTTTTT
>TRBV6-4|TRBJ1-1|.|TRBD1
CASSLGADRGRRLNTEAFF
TGTGCCAGCAGCTTAGGCGCGGACAGGGGGCGTCGGTTGAACACTGAAGCTTTCTTT
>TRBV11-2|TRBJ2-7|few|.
CASSLGEQLGSYEQYF
TGTGCCAGCAGCTTAGGCGAACAACTCGGCTCCTACGAGCAGTACTTC
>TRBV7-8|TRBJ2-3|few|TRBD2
CASSIGLGGSTDTQYF
TGTGCCAGCAGCATAGGACTAGGCGGTAGCACAGATACGCAGTATTTT
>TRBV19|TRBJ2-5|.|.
CASTSTDQETQYF
TGTGCCAGTACTTCTACAGACCAAGAGACCCAGTACTTC
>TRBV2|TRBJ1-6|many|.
CAGLVGPDSPLHF
TGTGCCGGCCTGGTGGGTCCGGACTCACCCCTCCACTTT
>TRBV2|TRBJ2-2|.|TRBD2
CASRGLAGVTGELFF
TGTGCCAGCAGAGGACTAGCGGGAGTAACCGGGGAGCTGTTTTTT